Listed here are 6 T cell receptor beta chains from one sample, sequenced in a study of blood T cells in healthy people across ages. A second PCR of 7 to 11 cycles used a sample-barcoded 5' primer and a J-beta primer mix. TCRdb reprocessed the 5' RACE reads with MiXCR, giving one entry per CDR3 protein. In the table there are about 780,000 distinct CDR3 sequences, around 24% of which are singletons. The same data also went into a second study, on T cells of mothers and their children.

The sequenced sample was blood. The receptors here all came from a boy aged 10-17 years in good health.

The J gene is TRBJ2-2, the V gene TRBV12-5; 7 bases match TRBD1. The CDR3 spans 14 residues. J was trimmed by 1 base and V by 6 bases; bases with no gene match: 2. Germline assignment: CDR1 LGHNT and CDR2 FRNRAP. The CDR3 DNA is TGTGCTAGTGGGCGGACAGGGAACACCGGGGAGCTGTTTTTT. This translates into CASGRTGNTGELFF.

This clonotype has more than one count but fewer than ten. The V call is TRBV12-5, the J call TRBJ1-2, with D hard to call. This CDR3 contains 13 residues. The ends were cut back, 6 bases at V and 5 bases at J, with 13 bases in the middle. Germline assignment: CDR1 LGHNT and CDR2 FRNRAP. Written as DNA, the CDR3 is TGTGCTAGTGGCTTGACGGGAAGTTATGGCTACACCTTC. It specifies CASGLTGSYGYTF.

The sample holds a few counts of this clonotype. The V call is TRBV28, the J call TRBJ2-5; TRBD2 might be the D (6 bases). The J call may be in error: the DNA end matches TRBJ2-7 better. This CDR3 has 17 residues. Germline V gene lookup returns CDR1 MDHEN and CDR2 SYDVKM. The CDR3 here is CASSLGPAQTRTYEQYF. The CDR3 region has the DNA TGTGCCAGCAGTTTGGGCCCTGCGCAGACTAGAACCTACGAGCAGTACTTC.

This clonotype was counted only a few times. V usage is TRBV7-6 and J usage is TRBJ1-3; D is undetermined. Trimming left V 5 bases short and J 2 bases short, with 16 bases between. The CDR3 is 16 residues long. Per the germline V gene, CDR1 is SGHVS and CDR2 is FNYEAQ. CDR3 residues: CASSHSRKGTGNTIYF. The CDR3 bases are TGTGCCAGCAGCCACAGCCGGAAGGGCACTGGAAACACCATATATTTT.

This clonotype was found many times. The chain uses TRBV28 and TRBJ2-5; possible D gene TRBD2, 6 bases. The germline V and J ends were trimmed by 5 bases and 1 base, with 14 bases remaining between them. The CDR3 length is 15 residues. Per germline, CDR1 MDHEN and CDR2 SYDVKM. CDR3 sequence reads: CASSPIRRAQETQYF. The CDR3, as DNA: TGTGCCAGCAGTCCCATCAGGAGGGCCCAAGAGACCCAGTACTTC. Full variable domain (outside the CDR3, taken from reference TRBV28 and TRBJ2-5): DVKVTQSSRYLVKRTGEKVFLECVQDMDHENMFWYRQDPGLGLRLIYFSYDVKMKEKGDIPEGYSVSREKKERFSLILESASTNQTSMYLCASSPIRRAQETQYFGPGTRLLVL.

A few counts support this clonotype. The genes are TRBV5-5 and TRBJ1-1; no clear D. Germline-derived CDR1 and CDR2 are SGHKS and YYEKEE (reference sequence). Deletions cut 4 bases from V and 4 bases from J, with 11 bases between. This CDR3 comprises 13 residues. The chain's CDR3 is CASSPPRSTEAFF. Here the CDR3 DNA reads TGTGCCAGCAGCCCCCCCAGGAGCACTGAAGCTTTCTTT.